The entry below gives a single T cell receptor (beta chain) sequence along with its context. This clone has just a few counts. No cognate antigen has been identified for it. No much larger clone is present one base from it, and per-base qualities are unavailable. TCRbeta CDR3 regions were amplified from genomic DNA by means of the immunoSEQ Assay, a bias-controlled multiplex PCR. The authors' analysis ran thus. The number of nucleated cells in each sample was estimated from the amplification of reference gene primers within the assay. Sequence reads were collapsed and filtered to measure the absolute abundance of every unique TCRbeta CDR3 rearrangement. For each sample, productive Simpson clonality was calculated by taking the square root of Simpson's diversity index across productive rearrangements. TCRdb retrieved this table from immuneACCESS and kept in-frame rearrangements only. Not all clones are present; in checked studies, unresolved V genes account for under half, and no reason is known for the remainder. V, J and clone size derive from that table, while D and trimming were established from the DNA sequence. This sample holds 150,000 or so clones; approximately 84% were observed only once. The ten largest clonotypes hold under 4.5% of the sample.

Each collaborating institution followed its own protocols to collect whole blood in K2EDTA tubes. For TCRbeta analysis, collaborator samples were shipped as frozen whole blood, as isolated PBMCs, or as DNA extracted from either sample type. This sample is part of a study of blood T cell repertoires in COVID-19 (dated by TCRdb to 2020 to 2022). A note on the overall study: Collaborator samples came from the United States, Italy and Spain and covered acute and convalescent phases of COVID-19. The prospective study material was composed of cDNA or gDNA derived from T cells, B-cell-depleted T cells, or PBMCs. The dataset comprised deeply sampled blood TCRbeta repertoires from subjects exposed to, actively infected with, or recovered from COVID-19. The repertoires were released in a freely available public database meant as a resource for research on the immune response to SARS-CoV-2. The samples were drawn from the first 160 participants of the ongoing ImmuneRACE study and from 1,254 subjects provided by 6 global collaborators. The sample metadata nearly always contained a de-identified subject ID, COVID-19 status, age in years and sex. Where available, HLA class I and class II types were taken from metadata supplied by the sample provider and were not determined by assay-based typing.

Study-wide conclusions, independent of this receptor: How much clinical and demographic metadata was included differed by source and by participant, and the metadata was provided uncurated.

Source material: peripheral blood. The clonotype comes from a woman aged 55 to 70 with acute or convalescent COVID-19.

The CDR3 region has the sequence CASRLQGDYEQYF. The base sequence is TGCGCCAGCAGGTTACAGGGGGACTACGAGCAGTACTTC. The chain was built from TRBV5-1 and TRBJ2-7, with 8 bases matching TRBD1. Via the germline V gene, CDR1 is SGHRS and CDR2 YFSETQ. For this chain, trimming is 5 bases at the V end and 3 bases at the J end, and the number of junction bases without a gene match is 4. From its cysteine to its phenylalanine, the CDR3 spans 13 amino acids. Just the 39-base CDR3 DNA is kept, in frame starting at base 1.